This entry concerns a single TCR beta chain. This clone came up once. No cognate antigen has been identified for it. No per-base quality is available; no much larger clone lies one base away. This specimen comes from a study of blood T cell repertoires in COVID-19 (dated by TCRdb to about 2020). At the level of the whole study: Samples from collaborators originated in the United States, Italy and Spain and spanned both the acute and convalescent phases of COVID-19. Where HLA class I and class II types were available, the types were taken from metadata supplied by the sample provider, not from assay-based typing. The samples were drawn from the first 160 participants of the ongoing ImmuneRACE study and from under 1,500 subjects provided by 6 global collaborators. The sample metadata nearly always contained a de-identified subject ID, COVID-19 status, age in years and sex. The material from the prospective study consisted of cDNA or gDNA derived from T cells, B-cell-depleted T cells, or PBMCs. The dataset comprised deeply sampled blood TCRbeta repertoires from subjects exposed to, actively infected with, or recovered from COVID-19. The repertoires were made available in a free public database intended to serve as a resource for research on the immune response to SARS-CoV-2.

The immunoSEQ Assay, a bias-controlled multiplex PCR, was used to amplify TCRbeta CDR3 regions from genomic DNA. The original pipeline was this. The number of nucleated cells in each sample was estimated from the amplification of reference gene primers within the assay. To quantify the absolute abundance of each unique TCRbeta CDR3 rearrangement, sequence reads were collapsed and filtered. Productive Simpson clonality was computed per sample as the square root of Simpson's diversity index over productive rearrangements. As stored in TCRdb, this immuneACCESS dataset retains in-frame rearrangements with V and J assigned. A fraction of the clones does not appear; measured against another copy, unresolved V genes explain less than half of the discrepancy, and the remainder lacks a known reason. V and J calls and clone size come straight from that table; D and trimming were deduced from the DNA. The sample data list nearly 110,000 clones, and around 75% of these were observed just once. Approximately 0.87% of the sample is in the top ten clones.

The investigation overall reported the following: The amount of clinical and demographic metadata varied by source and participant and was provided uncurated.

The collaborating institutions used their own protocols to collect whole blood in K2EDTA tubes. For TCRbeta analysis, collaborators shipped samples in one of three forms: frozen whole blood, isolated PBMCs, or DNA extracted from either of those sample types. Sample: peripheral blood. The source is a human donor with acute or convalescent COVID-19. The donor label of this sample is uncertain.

The CDR3 protein sequence reads: CASSLYGAYGYTF. At the DNA level, the sequence is TGTGCCAGCAGCCTGTATGGAGCTTATGGCTACACCTTC. This chain is built from TRBV28 and TRBJ1-2, with no D gene named confidently. The germline V gene specifies MDHEN as CDR1 and SYDVKM as CDR2. The cysteine opens and the phenylalanine closes a CDR3 of 13 amino acids. Only the CDR3 DNA is retained, 39 bases long and in frame from the first base. The V and J ends are trimmed by 6 bases and 5 bases, leaving 13 bases between them.